These T cell receptor beta chains were read from a single sample in a study of CD8 T cells in Susac syndrome. TCRdb redid the calling of the immunoSEQ multiplex PCR reads with MiXCR, one entry per CDR3 protein. The sample has some 130,000 distinct CDR3 sequences; 75% to 90% are singletons. Input material: CD8+ T cells from PBMCs. All receptors come from a human donor with multiple sclerosis. Each CDR3 is given with its conserved first and last residue. The D gene is left open where the match is weak. Clone size is given for some rows only: seen once, a few or many times, or a class if the clone is expanded.

j_call | d_call | v_call | clone_size | cdr3_nt | cdr3_aa
TRBJ2-1 | TRBD2 | TRBV27 | NA | TGTGCCAGCAGTCATAGCGGGGCCTACAATGAGCAGTTCTTC | CASSHSGAYNEQFF
TRBJ2-1 | NA | TRBV4-1 | few | TGCGCCAGCAGCCTGCCAGGACCCTACAATGAGCAGTTCTTC | CASSLPGPYNEQFF
TRBJ2-5 | TRBD1 | TRBV7-9 | NA | TGTGCCAGCATCTCGTGGACAGGGAAGGGTTTAGAGACCCAGTACTTC | CASISWTGKGLETQYF
TRBJ2-6 | NA | TRBV27 | NA | TGTGCCACAGCGAGGGTCGGCTCTGGGGCCAACGTCCTGACTTTC | CATARVGSGANVLTF
TRBJ1-1 | TRBD1 | TRBV29-1 | NA | TGCCTCGGGCTGGGGACAGGGGACGGTGAAGCTTTCTTT | CLGLGTGDGEAFF
TRBJ1-2 | NA | TRBV5-6 | NA | TGTGCCAGCAGCCTGAACTTTGGTGGCTACACCTTC | CASSLNFGGYTF
TRBJ2-2 | NA | TRBV6-2/TRBV6-3 | NA | TGTGCCACCCTAGACTACACCGGGGAGCTGTTTTTT | CATLDYTGELFF
TRBJ2-1 | NA | TRBV12-5 | NA | TGTGCTAGTGGTTTGGTACAGGATGAGCAGTTCTTC | CASGLVQDEQFF
TRBJ2-1 | NA | TRBV11-3 | few | TGTGCCAGCAGCTTTTGGAGCTCGGGAGACCTCCCCTACAATGAGCAGTTCTTC | CASSFWSSGDLPYNEQFF
TRBJ2-5 | TRBD2 | TRBV4-1 | NA | TGCGCCAGCAGCCAGAGCGGGGGAGGGAAGACCCAGTACTTC | CASSQSGGGKTQYF
TRBJ2-5 | NA | TRBV11-2 | NA | TGTGCCAGCAGCTTAGATCTAGGGGGGAGCGGACAAGAGACCCAGTACTTC | CASSLDLGGSGQETQYF
TRBJ2-7 | TRBD1 | TRBV10-3 | NA | TGTGCCATCAGTGAGGGGACAGGGGCAAGCGAGCAGTACTTC | CAISEGTGASEQYF
TRBJ1-2 | NA | TRBV27 | NA | TGTGCCAGCTGTCCCCATCCGACCTATGGCTACACCTTC | CASCPHPTYGYTF
TRBJ2-5 | NA | TRBV3-1 | once | TGTGCCAGCAGGCCTAACAGTGGGCAGGAGTACTTC | CASRPNSGQEYF
TRBJ2-5 | NA | TRBV7-7 | NA | TGTGCTAGCAGCCCAGAGGGCCCCGTGGGGACCCAGTACTTC | CASSPEGPVGTQYF
TRBJ1-2 | NA | TRBV12-3/TRBV12-4 | NA | TGTGCCAGCAGTTTACCCCCTTGGACAGAGGGTAACTATGGCTACACCTTC | CASSLPPWTEGNYGYTF
TRBJ1-4 | TRBD1 | TRBV7-9 | NA | TGTGCCAGCAGCTTAGTTGGGACAGGGGTTGAAAAACTGTTTTTT | CASSLVGTGVEKLFF